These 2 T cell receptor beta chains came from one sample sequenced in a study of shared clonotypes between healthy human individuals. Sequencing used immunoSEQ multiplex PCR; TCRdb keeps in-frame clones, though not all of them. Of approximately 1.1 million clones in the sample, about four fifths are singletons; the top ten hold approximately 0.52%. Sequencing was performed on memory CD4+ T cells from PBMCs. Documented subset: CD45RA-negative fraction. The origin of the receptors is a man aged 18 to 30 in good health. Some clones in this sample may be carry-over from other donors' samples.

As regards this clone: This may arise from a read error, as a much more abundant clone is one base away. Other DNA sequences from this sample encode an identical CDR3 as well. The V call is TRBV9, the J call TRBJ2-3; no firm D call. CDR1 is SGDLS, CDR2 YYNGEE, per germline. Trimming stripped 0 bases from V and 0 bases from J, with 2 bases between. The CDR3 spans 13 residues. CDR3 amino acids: CASSVASTDTQYF. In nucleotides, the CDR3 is TGTGCCAGCAGCGTAGCAAGCACAGATACGCAGTATTTT.

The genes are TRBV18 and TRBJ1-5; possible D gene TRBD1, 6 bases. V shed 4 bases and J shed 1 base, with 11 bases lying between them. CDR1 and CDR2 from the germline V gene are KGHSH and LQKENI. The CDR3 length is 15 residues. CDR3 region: CASSLYDRSNQPQHF. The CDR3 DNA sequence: TGTGCCAGCTCACTTTACGACAGGAGCAATCAGCCCCAGCATTTT.